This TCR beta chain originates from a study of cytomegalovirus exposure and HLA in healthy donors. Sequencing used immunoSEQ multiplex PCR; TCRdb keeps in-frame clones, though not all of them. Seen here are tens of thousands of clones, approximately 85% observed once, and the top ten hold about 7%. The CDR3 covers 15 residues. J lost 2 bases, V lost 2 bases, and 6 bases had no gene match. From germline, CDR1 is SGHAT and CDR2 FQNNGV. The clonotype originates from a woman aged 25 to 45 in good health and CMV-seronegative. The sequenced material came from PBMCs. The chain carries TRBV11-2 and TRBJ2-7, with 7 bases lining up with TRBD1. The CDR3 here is CASSLKQGSPYEQYF. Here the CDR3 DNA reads TGTGCCAGCAGCTTAAAACAGGGGTCCCCCTACGAGCAGTACTTC.